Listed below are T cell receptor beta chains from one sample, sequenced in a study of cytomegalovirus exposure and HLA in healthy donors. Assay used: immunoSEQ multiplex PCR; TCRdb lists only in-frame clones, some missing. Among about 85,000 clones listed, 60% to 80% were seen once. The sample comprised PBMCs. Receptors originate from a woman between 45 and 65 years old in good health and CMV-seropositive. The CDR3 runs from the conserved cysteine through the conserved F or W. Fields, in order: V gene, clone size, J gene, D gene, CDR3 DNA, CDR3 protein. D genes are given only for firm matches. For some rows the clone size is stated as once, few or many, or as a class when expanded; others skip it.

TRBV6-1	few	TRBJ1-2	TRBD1	TGTGCCAGCAGTGAAGCGGGACAGAGATGCACCTTC	CASSEAGQRCTF
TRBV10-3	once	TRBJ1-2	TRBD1	TGTGCCACCCGGCCCTCGGGACAGGGCCCTTCCGGCTACACCTTC	CATRPSGQGPSGYTF
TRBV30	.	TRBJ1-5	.	TGTGCCTGGGGACTACAGCGGCAGCCCCAGCATTTT	CAWGLQRQPQHF
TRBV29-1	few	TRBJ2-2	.	TGCAGCGTTGCCCGAGGGCTGGACACCGGGGAGCTGTTTTTT	CSVARGLDTGELFF
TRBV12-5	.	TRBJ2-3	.	TGTGCTAGTGGTTTGCGCGCTAGTGGAGGAGATACGCAGTATTTT	CASGLRASGGDTQYF
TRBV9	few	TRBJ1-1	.	TGTGCCAGCAGCGTAGCTGGTGAGGACATCGAAGCTTTCTTT	CASSVAGEDIEAFF
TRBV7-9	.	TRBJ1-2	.	TGTGCCAGCAGCTTGGACTCCCTAGGAGGCTACACCTTC	CASSLDSLGGYTF
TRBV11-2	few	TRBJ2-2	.	TGTGCCAGCACTCTATTTATATTAGGCAGGGCGAGGACCGGGGAGCTGTTTTTT	CASTLFILGRARTGELFF
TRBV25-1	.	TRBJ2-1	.	TGTGCCACAGGGGAGTACAATGAGCAGTTCTTC	CATGEYNEQFF
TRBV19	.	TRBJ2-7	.	TGTGCCAGTAGGTTTGACTTACTATTC	CASRFDLLF
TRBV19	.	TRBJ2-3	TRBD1	TGTGCCAGTAAGCCGACAGGGAACACAGATACGCAGTATTTT	CASKPTGNTDTQYF
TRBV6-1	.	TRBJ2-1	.	TGTGCCAGCAGTGAAGCGCGCGGGTACAATGAGCAGTTCTTC	CASSEARGYNEQFF
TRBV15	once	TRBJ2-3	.	TGTGCCACCAGCAGAGTAAGAGGCGGTAGGATAACAGATACGCAGTATTTT	CATSRVRGGRITDTQYF
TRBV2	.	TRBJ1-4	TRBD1	TGTGCCAGCAGTGAATGGATGGGACAGAATAATGAAAAACTGTTTTTT	CASSEWMGQNNEKLFF
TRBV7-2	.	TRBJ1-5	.	TGTGCCAGCAGGTTCGGACAGAGCAATCAGCCCCAGCATTTT	CASRFGQSNQPQHF
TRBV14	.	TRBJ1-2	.	TGTGCCAGCAGCCAAGGGCTCATGGTTGGCTACACCTTC	CASSQGLMVGYTF
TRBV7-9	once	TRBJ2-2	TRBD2	TGTGCCAGCAGCCTACGGGGTAGCGGGGGGCCAACGAACACCGGGGAGCTGTTTTTT	CASSLRGSGGPTNTGELFF
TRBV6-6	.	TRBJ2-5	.	TGTGCCACAAATCCCAGGGGAGGGGGGGAGACCCAGTACTTC	CATNPRGGGETQYF
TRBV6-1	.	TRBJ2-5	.	TGTGCCAGCGGCTCGGGAGAGACCCAGTACTTC	CASGSGETQYF
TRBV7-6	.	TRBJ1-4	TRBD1	TGTGCCAGCAGCCGTGGACAGGGGCGGAATGAAAAACTGTTTTTT	CASSRGQGRNEKLFF
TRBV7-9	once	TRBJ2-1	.	TGTGCCAGCAGCTTTAGAGAGACCCGGAGGGCCTCCTACAATGAGCAGTTCTTC	CASSFRETRRASYNEQFF
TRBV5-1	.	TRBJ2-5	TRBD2	TGCGCCAGCAGCTTGTACCGGCGGGGGGAGGGAGAGACCCAGTACTTC	CASSLYRRGEGETQYF
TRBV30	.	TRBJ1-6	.	TGTGCCGGTCAAGAGAGCTCCTATAATTCACCCCTCCACTTT	CAGQESSYNSPLHF
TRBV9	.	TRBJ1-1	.	TGTGCCAGCAGCGTTGCAGTGAACACTGAAGCTTTCTTT	CASSVAVNTEAFF
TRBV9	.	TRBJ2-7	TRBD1	TGTGCCAGCAGCGTTGGACAGGCTACCTACGAGCAGTACTTC	CASSVGQATYEQYF
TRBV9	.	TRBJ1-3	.	TGTGCCAGCAGCGAGGGGGCTGGAAACACCATATATTTT	CASSEGAGNTIYF